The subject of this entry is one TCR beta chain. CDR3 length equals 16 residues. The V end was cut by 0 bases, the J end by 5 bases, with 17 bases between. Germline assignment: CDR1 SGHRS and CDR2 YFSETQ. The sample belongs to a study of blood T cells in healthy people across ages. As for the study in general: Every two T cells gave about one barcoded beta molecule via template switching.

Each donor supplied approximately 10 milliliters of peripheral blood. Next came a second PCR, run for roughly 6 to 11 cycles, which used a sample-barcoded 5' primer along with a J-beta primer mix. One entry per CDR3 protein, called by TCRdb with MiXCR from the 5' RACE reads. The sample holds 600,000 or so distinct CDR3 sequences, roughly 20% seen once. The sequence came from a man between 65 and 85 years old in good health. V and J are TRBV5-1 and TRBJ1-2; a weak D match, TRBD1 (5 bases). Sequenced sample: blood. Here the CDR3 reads CASSLEFVAGTYGYTF. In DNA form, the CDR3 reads TGCGCCAGCAGCTTGGAGTTCGTGGCAGGGACGTATGGCTACACCTTC.